This T cell receptor beta chain was sequenced for a study of a mutant IDH1 vaccine in newly diagnosed glioma. About the research overall: Radiotherapy alone preceded vaccination by 4-6 weeks; alternatively, vaccination started with temozolomide cycles. Patients arrived already treated with radiotherapy, temozolomide, or both, most having had both.

With regard to this clone: Its antigen is currently unknown.

The time point is: week 23, last vaccination. One vaccine dose held 300 ug of mutant IDH1 20-mer peptide and came with topical imiquimod. The V end was cut by 9 bases, the J end by 0 bases, with 12 bases between. CDR3 length equals 14 residues. Germline V CDR1 and CDR2: LNHDA, SQIVND (reference sequence). Clones were sequenced by immunoSEQ multiplex PCR, and TCRdb holds only the in-frame ones, with some missing. The profile covers 70,000 to 95,000 clones, with around 85% appearing a single time and 0.6% to 0.95% taken by the ten largest. The source of this sequence is a woman between 45 and 60 years old with glioma. V usage is TRBV19 and J usage is TRBJ2-1; D gene unclear. Material: PBMCs, obtained from a glioma patient whose treatment included an IDH1 peptide vaccine. CDR3 in amino acids: CASKESLSYNEQFF. CDR3 in DNA: TGTGCCAGCAAGGAGAGTCTCTCCTACAATGAGCAGTTCTTC.